These 32 T cell receptor beta chains came from one sample sequenced in a study of cytomegalovirus exposure and HLA in healthy donors. Both 60 Vbeta primers and 13 Jbeta primers went into the PCR. Data came from immunoSEQ multiplex PCR; TCRdb stores just in-frame clones and leaves some out. The sample gives more than 70,000 clones, about 67% of which show up once; roughly 7.6% is in the top ten. The material sequenced was PBMCs. These receptors all stem from a man in his forties in good health and CMV-seropositive.

This clone turned up a few times. An end of the junction does not agree with germline; a read error may underlie this. CDR3 protein: CASRLGLADTQYF. The DNA for the CDR3 is TGCGCCAGCAGATTGGGACTCGCAGATACGCAGTATTTT. The J gene is TRBJ2-3, the V gene TRBV5-1, with D maybe TRBD2 (6 bases). This CDR3 spans 13 amino acids. Germline loops: CDR1 SGHRS, CDR2 YFSETQ. Drawing the rest from reference TRBV5-1 and TRBJ2-3, the complete variable domain is KAGVTQTPRYLIKTRGQQVTLSCSPISGHRSVSWYQQTPGQGLQFLFEYFSETQRNKGNFPGRFSGRQFSNSRSEMNVSTLELGDSALYLCASRLGLADTQYFGPGTRLTVL.

The J gene is TRBJ1-1, the V gene TRBV5-1, with D possibly TRBD1 on 6 matching bases. Per germline, CDR1 SGHRS and CDR2 YFSETQ. This CDR3 region has 14 residues. Trimming removed 4 bases from V and 4 bases from J, with 14 bases in between. CDR3 amino acids: CASSAAQGSTEAFF. CDR3 nucleotide sequence: TGCGCCAGCAGCGCTGCACAGGGATCCACTGAAGCTTTCTTT.

The J gene is TRBJ1-1, the V gene TRBV5-1; possible D gene TRBD1, 6 bases. The V and J ends lost 0 bases and 11 bases respectively, with 11 bases between them. The CDR3 length is 12 residues. Germline V gene data show CDR1 as SGHRS and CDR2 as YFSETQ. The CDR3 nucleotides read TGCGCCAGCAGCTTGGCAGAGGGGGTGGCTTTCTTT. This sequence encodes CASSLAEGVAFF.

The V gene is TRBV20-1, the J gene TRBJ1-1; D unclear. CDR3 length equals 11 residues. Trimming cost V 5 bases and J 3 bases, with 7 bases left between them. Germline loops: CDR1 DFQATT, CDR2 SNEGSKA (reference sequence). CDR3 region: CSAPRDTEAFF. Here the CDR3 DNA reads TGCAGTGCTCCCCGGGACACTGAAGCTTTCTTT.

V and J are TRBV28 and TRBJ1-1; TRBD1 is a possible D gene (5 bases). CDR3 length: 12 amino acids. V was clipped by 7 bases and J by 5 bases, with 11 bases between them. Per germline, CDR1 MDHEN and CDR2 SYDVKM. The CDR3, as DNA: TGTGCCAGCATTGAGAAGGGGACTGAAGCTTTCTTT. As protein: CASIEKGTEAFF.

This clone has a handful of counts. The gene calls are TRBV9 and TRBJ2-3, with D hard to call. In germline, CDR1 is SGDLS, CDR2 YYNGEE. V gave up 0 bases and J gave up 1 base, with 12 bases separating them. The CDR3 is made up of 16 amino acids. This CDR3 is CASSVDALRGTDTQYF. In nucleotides, the CDR3 is TGTGCCAGCAGCGTAGATGCCCTCCGCGGCACAGATACGCAGTATTTT.

The V and J genes are TRBV19 and TRBJ1-2; no clear D gene. V gave up 5 bases and J gave up 6 bases, with 19 bases separating them. This CDR3 comprises 15 residues. The germline CDR1 and CDR2 sequences are LNHDA and SQIVND (reference sequence). In nucleotides, the CDR3 is TGTGCCAGTAGTCGATTGGGCGGCGGGATGGATGGCTACACCTTC. Its translation: CASSRLGGGMDGYTF.

The genes are TRBV7-8 and TRBJ1-1, with D hard to call. Trimming took off 4 bases at V and 1 base at J, with 10 bases between the two ends. The germline V gene encodes CDR1 SGHVS and CDR2 FQNEAQ. This CDR3 spans 14 amino acids. The DNA for the CDR3 is TGTGCCAGCAGCTCCCCGGGGAGGAACACTGAAGCTTTCTTT. It translates to CASSSPGRNTEAFF. Variable domain in full (rest from reference TRBV7-8 and TRBJ1-1): GAGVSQSPRYKVAKRGQDVALRCDPISGHVSLFWYQQALGQGPEFLTYFQNEAQLDKSGLPSDRFFAERPEGSVSTLKIQRTQQEDSAVYLCASSSPGRNTEAFFGQGTRLTVV.

The J gene is TRBJ2-1, the V gene TRBV5-1, with 10 bases identical to TRBD2. The CDR3 runs 15 residues. The junction had 6 bases not matched to a gene; V was cut back by 2 bases and J by 7 bases. CDR1 is SGHRS, CDR2 YFSETQ, per germline. In nucleotides, the CDR3 is TGCGCCAGCAGCTTAACTAGCGGGACTATGAATGAGCAGTTCTTC. Its translation is CASSLTSGTMNEQFF.

This clone was found a few times. CDR3 DNA sequence: TGTGCCAGCAGCTCTTCTAGCGGGACCTACGAGCAGTACTTC. Translated: CASSSSSGTYEQYF. This chain links TRBV7-2 with TRBJ2-7; 9 nucleotides agree with TRBD2. J was trimmed by 2 bases and V by 4 bases; bases with no gene match: 3. The V gene's germline CDR1 is SGHTA and CDR2 FQGNSA. The CDR3 runs 14 residues.

The V and J genes are TRBV4-2 and TRBJ1-2, with D perhaps TRBD1 (5 bases). This CDR3 comprises 17 residues. Trimming took 0 bases from V and 6 from J, leaving 20 bases between them. CDR1 is LGHNA, CDR2 YNFKEQ, per germline. In DNA form, the CDR3 reads TGTGCCAGCAGCCAAGAAGTGGGGCGCCTCGTCAGGGATGGCTACACCTTC. Its protein is CASSQEVGRLVRDGYTF.

The chain couples TRBV19 to TRBJ1-1; TRBD1 agrees at 8 bases. CDR3 length: 12 amino acids. After removal of 7 bases from V and 4 bases from J, the junction contained 2 bases not matched to a gene. CDR1 and CDR2 (germline): LNHDA, SQIVND (reference sequence). The DNA of the CDR3 is TGTGCCAGTATTACAGGGGGCACTGAAGCTTTCTTT. Its protein product is CASITGGTEAFF. Filled out from reference TRBV19 and TRBJ1-1, the complete variable domain reads DGGITQSPKYLFRKEGQNVTLSCEQNLNHDAMYWYRQDPGQGLRLIYYSQIVNDFQKGDIAEGYSVSREKKESFPLTVTSAQKNPTAFYLCASITGGTEAFFGQGTRLTVV.

The chain uses TRBV6-6 and TRBJ2-7, with 9 positions matching TRBD1. Losses at the gene ends were 7 bases for V and 3 bases for J; bases not matched to a gene: 13. CDR3 length: 16 residues. Per germline, CDR1 MNHNY and CDR2 SVGAGI (reference sequence). The CDR3 region is CASTKNPGQGHYEQYF. In nucleotides, the CDR3 is TGTGCCAGCACCAAAAACCCGGGACAGGGTCACTACGAGCAGTACTTC.

The chain uses TRBV28 and TRBJ1-1; 8 bases map to TRBD1. Trimming cost V 5 bases and J 6 bases; bases outside gene matches: 11. Germline V lookup: CDR1 MDHEN, CDR2 SYDVKM. CDR3 length equals 15 residues. This CDR3 is CASSPQGAAHAEAFF. DNA for the CDR3: TGTGCCAGCAGTCCTCAGGGGGCGGCCCACGCTGAAGCTTTCTTT.

This chain uses TRBV5-1 with TRBJ2-3, with 11 bases matching TRBD2. The CDR3 covers 15 residues. The germline gives CDR1 SGHRS, CDR2 YFSETQ. The V and J ends lost 4 bases and 1 base, in that order; junction bases with no gene match: 2. The CDR3: CASSILAGGTDTQYF. In DNA form, the CDR3 reads TGCGCCAGCAGCATACTAGCGGGGGGCACAGATACGCAGTATTTT.

This rearrangement joins TRBV9 to TRBJ2-2, with TRBD2 identical over 13 bases. This CDR3 contains 17 residues. Germline V lookup: CDR1 SGDLS, CDR2 YYNGEE. J was trimmed by 0 bases and V by 3 bases; bases with no gene match: 2. The CDR3 DNA reads TGTGCCAGCAGCGCCGGACTAGCGGGAGCGAACACCGGGGAGCTGTTTTTT. The encoded protein is CASSAGLAGANTGELFF.

The chain's CDR3 is CASSRPTSGAGELFF. CDR3 nucleotide sequence: TGTGCCAGCAGCAGACCGACTAGCGGCGCAGGGGAGCTGTTTTTT. V gene TRBV9 combines with J gene TRBJ2-2; 9 bases fit TRBD2. This CDR3 has 15 residues. Germline values: CDR1 SGDLS, CDR2 YYNGEE. Germline trimming cut 4 bases from V and 8 bases from J; bases unmatched to any gene: 9.

The V gene is TRBV23-1, the J gene TRBJ1-2, with TRBD1 identical over 10 bases. TRBV23-1 is an ORF for which the function is uncertain. CDR3 length equals 17 residues. V gave up 0 bases and J gave up 6 bases; unmatched junction bases: 10. The DNA of the CDR3 is TGCGCCAGCAGTCAATCGCCGGGGACAGGGGAATTCGATGGCTACACCTTC. Its translation is CASSQSPGTGEFDGYTF.

The rearrangement uses TRBV6-1 and TRBJ2-4; 8 positions match TRBD2. The V segment lost 1 base and the J segment 3 bases; nucleotides outside the gene matches: 8. The CDR3 length is 17 residues. Germline lookup yields CDR1 MNHNS and CDR2 SASEGT. The CDR3 nucleotides read TGTGCCAGCAGTGAAGAGCTTCGGGAGGGCGTCAAAAACATTCAGTACTTC. This translates into CASSEELREGVKNIQYF.

The genes are TRBV6-1 and TRBJ2-7; D is unresolved. The V end lost 5 bases, the J end lost 4 bases, and 9 bases lay between the germline ends. From germline, CDR1 is MNHNS and CDR2 SASEGT. The CDR3 is 12 amino acids. The CDR3 sequence is CASSFAAYEQYF. The CDR3, as DNA: TGTGCCAGCAGTTTCGCAGCGTACGAGCAGTACTTC.

CDR3 protein: CASSFRGQNQPQHF. The CDR3 DNA reads as TGTGCCAGCAGTTTTAGGGGCCAAAATCAGCCCCAGCATTTT. This rearrangement joins TRBV27 to TRBJ1-5; maybe TRBD1 (5 bases). Germline assignment: CDR1 MNHEY and CDR2 SMNVEV (reference sequence). V lost 3 bases to trimming and J lost 4 bases, with 10 bases between them. This CDR3 has 14 amino acids.

V and J are TRBV7-9 and TRBJ2-6; possibly TRBD2 for D (7 bases). This CDR3 has 18 residues. Germline CDR1 and CDR2: SEHNR and FQNEAQ (reference sequence). V was trimmed by 4 bases and J by 2 bases, leaving 18 bases between them. In DNA form, the CDR3 reads TGTGCCAGCAGCTCAGCCCTTGCGGGGGCGGCTGGGGCCAACGTCCTGACTTTC. Amino acids: CASSSALAGAAGANVLTF.

This clone showed up just a few times. The chain combines TRBV7-2 with TRBJ2-3; no clear D. The germline V gene encodes CDR1 SGHTA and CDR2 FQGNSA. CDR3 length equals 14 residues. Between the trimmed V and J ends, which lost 1 base and 0 bases, there was a span of 5 bases. CDR3 loop: CASSLGASTDTQYF. CDR3 DNA: TGTGCCAGCAGCTTAGGAGCGAGCACAGATACGCAGTATTTT.

Concerning this clone: The junction departs from germline at one end; a sequencing error may be responsible. This rearrangement joins TRBV7-7 to TRBJ2-1, with 9 bases lining up with TRBD1. The CDR3 covers 13 residues. Germline V CDR1 and CDR2: SSHAT, FNYEAQ (reference sequence). The CDR3 spells CASSTGTGYEQFF. DNA of the CDR3: TGTGCTAGCAGCACAGGGACAGGGTATGAGCAGTTCTTC.

CDR3 nucleotide sequence: TGTGCCACTTACTCCGGGACAGCCACCAAGTACCAAGAGACCCAGTACTTC. This sequence encodes CATYSGTATKYQETQYF. This sequence joins TRBV10-3 and TRBJ2-5, with 7 positions matching TRBD1. The length of the CDR3 is 17 residues. Germline trimming cut 10 bases from V and 0 bases from J; bases unmatched to any gene: 17. Germline V gives CDR1 ENHRY, CDR2 SYGVKD.

The V call is TRBV5-6, the J call TRBJ1-6, with TRBD1 as a possible D gene (6 bases). Trimming removed 6 bases at V and 9 bases at J, with 16 bases between. The CDR3 spans 14 residues. The germline CDR1 and CDR2 sequences are SGHDT and YYEEEE. CDR3 nucleotides: TGTGCCAGCATCAGAGGGGGGGTAGGTTCACCCCTCCACTTT. Translated, it gives CASIRGGVGSPLHF.

The chain has TRBV27 and TRBJ2-7, with TRBD2 matching 7 bases. Germline V gene sequence: CDR1 MNHEY, CDR2 SMNVEV (reference sequence). CDR3 length: 15 amino acids. The V gene end was trimmed by 0 bases and the J gene end by 6 bases; junction bases not matched to a gene: 8. DNA of the CDR3: TGTGCCAGCAGTTTATCGAGCGGGGACCTGGGCGAGCAGTACTTC. Protein sequence: CASSLSSGDLGEQYF.

The chain links TRBV7-8 to TRBJ1-6; D unresolved. The CDR3 covers 15 residues. Germline loops: CDR1 SGHVS, CDR2 FQNEAQ. The ends were cut back, 1 base at V and 3 bases at J, with 7 bases in the middle. The CDR3 bases are TGTGCCAGCAGCTTAGAGGCAGGCTATAATTCACCCCTCCACTTT. It codes for CASSLEAGYNSPLHF.

This chain uses TRBV27 with TRBJ2-3, with D possibly TRBD2 on 5 matching bases. The V gene's germline CDR1 is MNHEY and CDR2 SMNVEV (reference sequence). CDR3 size: 14 residues. V lost 4 bases and J 7 bases, leaving 15 bases between the germline ends. The CDR3 sequence: CASSSFPTTYTQYF. For the CDR3, the DNA is TGTGCCAGCAGTTCATTTCCGACTACTTATACGCAGTATTTT.

The V call is TRBV12-5, the J call TRBJ1-1; TRBD1 might be the D (6 bases). The CDR3 runs to 13 residues. With 7 bases removed from V and 2 bases from J, the gap between germline ends came to 11 bases. The V gene's germline CDR1 is LGHNT and CDR2 FRNRAP. In nucleotides, the CDR3 is TGTGCTAGTGATTCAGGGGTAAACACTGAAGCTTTCTTT. It is translated as CASDSGVNTEAFF.

This sequence joins TRBV5-1 and TRBJ1-1, with TRBD1 as a possible D gene (6 bases). There are 14 residues in the CDR3. Germline CDR1 SGHRS, CDR2 YFSETQ. V lost 4 bases to trimming and J lost 4 bases, with 14 bases between them. The CDR3 sequence: CASSPRGDVTEAFF. The CDR3 nucleotides are TGCGCCAGCAGCCCCAGGGGAGATGTCACTGAAGCTTTCTTT. The full variable domain, rest sourced from reference TRBV5-1 and TRBJ1-1, is KAGVTQTPRYLIKTRGQQVTLSCSPISGHRSVSWYQQTPGQGLQFLFEYFSETQRNKGNFPGRFSGRQFSNSRSEMNVSTLELGDSALYLCASSPRGDVTEAFFGQGTRLTVV.

This clone appeared a single time. CDR3 sequence (DNA): TGTGCCAGCAGCTTGTTCGACAGGGGGGAATACGAGCAGTACTTC. Residues: CASSLFDRGEYEQYF. The chain has TRBV5-6 and TRBJ2-7; 9 bases are shared with TRBD1. The ends lost 1 base at V and 4 bases at J; junction bases unmatched: 6. In germline, CDR1 is SGHDT, CDR2 YYEEEE. This CDR3 region has 15 residues.